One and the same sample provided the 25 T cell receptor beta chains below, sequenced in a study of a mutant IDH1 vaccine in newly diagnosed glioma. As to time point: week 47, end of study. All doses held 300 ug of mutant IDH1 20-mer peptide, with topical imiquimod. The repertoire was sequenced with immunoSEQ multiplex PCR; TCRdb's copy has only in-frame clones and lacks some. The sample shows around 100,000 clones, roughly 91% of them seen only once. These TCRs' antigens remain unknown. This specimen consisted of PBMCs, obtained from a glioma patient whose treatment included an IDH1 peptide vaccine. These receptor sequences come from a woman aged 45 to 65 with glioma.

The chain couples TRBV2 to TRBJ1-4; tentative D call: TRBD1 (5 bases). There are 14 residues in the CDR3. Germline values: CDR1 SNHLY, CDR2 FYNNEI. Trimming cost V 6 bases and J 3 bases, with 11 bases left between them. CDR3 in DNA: TGTGCCAGCAGCTCGCTAGGGGCTAATGAAAAACTGTTTTTT. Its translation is CASSSLGANEKLFF.

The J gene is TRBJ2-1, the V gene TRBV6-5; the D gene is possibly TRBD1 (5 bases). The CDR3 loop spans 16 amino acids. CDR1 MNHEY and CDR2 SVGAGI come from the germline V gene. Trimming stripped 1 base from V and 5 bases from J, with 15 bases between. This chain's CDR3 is CASSYFTEGAHNEQFF. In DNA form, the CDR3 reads TGTGCCAGCAGTTACTTTACAGAAGGGGCCCACAATGAGCAGTTCTTC.

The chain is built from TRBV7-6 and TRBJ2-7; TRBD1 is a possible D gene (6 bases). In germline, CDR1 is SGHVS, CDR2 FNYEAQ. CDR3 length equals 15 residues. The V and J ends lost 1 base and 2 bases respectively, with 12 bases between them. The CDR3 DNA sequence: TGTGCCAGCAGCTTAGGGGGGACAAGAACCTACGAGCAGTACTTC. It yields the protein CASSLGGTRTYEQYF. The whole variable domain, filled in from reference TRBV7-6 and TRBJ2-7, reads GAGVSQSPRYKVTKRGQDVALRCDPISGHVSLYWYRQALGQGPEFLTYFNYEAQQDKSGLPNDRFSAERPEGSISTLTIQRTEQRDSAMYRCASSLGGTRTYEQYFGPGTRLTVT.

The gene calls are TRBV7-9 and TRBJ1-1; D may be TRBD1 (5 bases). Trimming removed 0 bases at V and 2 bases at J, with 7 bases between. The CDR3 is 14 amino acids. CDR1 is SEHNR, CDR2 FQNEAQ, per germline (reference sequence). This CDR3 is CASSLAQGNTEAFF. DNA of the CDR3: TGTGCCAGCAGCTTAGCCCAGGGTAACACTGAAGCTTTCTTT.

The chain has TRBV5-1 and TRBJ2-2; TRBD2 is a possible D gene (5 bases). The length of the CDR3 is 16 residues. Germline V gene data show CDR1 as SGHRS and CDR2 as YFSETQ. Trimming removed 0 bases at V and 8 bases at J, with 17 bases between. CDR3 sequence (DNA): TGCGCCAGCAGCTTGGGGAGTTCCTCGGGGTCGGGGGAGCTGTTTTTT. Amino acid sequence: CASSLGSSSGSGELFF.

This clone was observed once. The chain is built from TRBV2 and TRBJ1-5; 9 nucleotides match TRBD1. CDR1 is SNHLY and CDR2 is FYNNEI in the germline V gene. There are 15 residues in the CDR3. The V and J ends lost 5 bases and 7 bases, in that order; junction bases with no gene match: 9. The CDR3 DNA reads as TGTGCCAGCAGTCCAACAGGGGGCGCAGGCCAGCCCCAGCATTTT. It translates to CASSPTGGAGQPQHF.

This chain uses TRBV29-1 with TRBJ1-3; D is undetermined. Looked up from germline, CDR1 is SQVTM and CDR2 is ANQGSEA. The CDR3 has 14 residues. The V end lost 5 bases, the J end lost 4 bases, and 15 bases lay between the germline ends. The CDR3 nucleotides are TGCAGCGTTCAAATGGCTACCACAGGAAACACCATATATTTT. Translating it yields CSVQMATTGNTIYF.

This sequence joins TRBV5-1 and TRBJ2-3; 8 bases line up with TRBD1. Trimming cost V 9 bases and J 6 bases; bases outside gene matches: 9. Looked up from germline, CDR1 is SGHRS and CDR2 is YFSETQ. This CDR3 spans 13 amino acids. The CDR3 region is CATRGQGGDTQYF. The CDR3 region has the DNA TGCGCCACCAGAGGACAGGGCGGGGATACGCAGTATTTT. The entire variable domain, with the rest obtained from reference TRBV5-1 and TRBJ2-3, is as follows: KAGVTQTPRYLIKTRGQQVTLSCSPISGHRSVSWYQQTPGQGLQFLFEYFSETQRNKGNFPGRFSGRQFSNSRSEMNVSTLELGDSALYLCATRGQGGDTQYFGPGTRLTVL.

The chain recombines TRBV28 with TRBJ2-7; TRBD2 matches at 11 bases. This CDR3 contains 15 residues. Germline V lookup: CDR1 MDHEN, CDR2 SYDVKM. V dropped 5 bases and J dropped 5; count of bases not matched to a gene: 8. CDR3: CASSLPGLADHEQYF. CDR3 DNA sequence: TGTGCCAGCAGTCTACCGGGACTAGCGGACCACGAGCAGTACTTC.

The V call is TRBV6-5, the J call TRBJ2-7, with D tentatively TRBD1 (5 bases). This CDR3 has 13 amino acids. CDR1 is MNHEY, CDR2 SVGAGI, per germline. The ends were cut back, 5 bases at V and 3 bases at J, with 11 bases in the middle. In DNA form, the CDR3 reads TGTGCCAGCAGTCCTCAGGGCAGCTACGAGCAGTACTTC. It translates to CASSPQGSYEQYF.

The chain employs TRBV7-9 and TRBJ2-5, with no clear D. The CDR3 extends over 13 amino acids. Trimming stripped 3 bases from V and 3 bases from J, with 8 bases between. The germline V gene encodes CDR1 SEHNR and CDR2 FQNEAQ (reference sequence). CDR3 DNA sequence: TGTGCCAGCAGCTTTTACCGGGAAGAGACCCAGTACTTC. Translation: CASSFYREETQYF.

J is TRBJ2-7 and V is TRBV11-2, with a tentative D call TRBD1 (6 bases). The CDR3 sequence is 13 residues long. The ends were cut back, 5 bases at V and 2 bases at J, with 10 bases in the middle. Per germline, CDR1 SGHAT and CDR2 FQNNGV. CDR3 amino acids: CASSPRGTYEQYF. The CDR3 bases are TGTGCCAGCAGCCCCAGGGGAACCTACGAGCAGTACTTC. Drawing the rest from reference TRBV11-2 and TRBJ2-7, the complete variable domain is EAGVAQSPRYKIIEKRQSVAFWCNPISGHATLYWYQQILGQGPKLLIQFQNNGVVDDSQLPKDRFSAERLKGVDSTLKIQPAKLEDSAVYLCASSPRGTYEQYFGPGTRLTVT.

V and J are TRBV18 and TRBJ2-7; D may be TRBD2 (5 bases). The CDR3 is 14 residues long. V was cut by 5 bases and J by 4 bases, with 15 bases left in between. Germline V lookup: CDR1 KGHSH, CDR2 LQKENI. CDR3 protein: CASSTGNNIYEQYF. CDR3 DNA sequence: TGTGCCAGCTCAACCGGGAATAACATTTACGAGCAGTACTTC. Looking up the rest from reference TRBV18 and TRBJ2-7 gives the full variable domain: NAGVMQNPRHLVRRRGQEARLRCSPMKGHSHVYWYRQLPEEGLKFMVYLQKENIIDESGMPKERFSAEFPKEGPSILRIQQVVRGDSAAYFCASSTGNNIYEQYFGPGTRLTVT.

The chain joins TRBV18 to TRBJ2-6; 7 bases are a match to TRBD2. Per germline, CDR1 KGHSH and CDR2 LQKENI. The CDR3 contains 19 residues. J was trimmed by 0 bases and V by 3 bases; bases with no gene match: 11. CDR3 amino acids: CASSPSRLAVASGANVLTF. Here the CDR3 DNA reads TGTGCCAGCTCACCCAGTAGACTAGCTGTCGCCTCTGGGGCCAACGTCCTGACTTTC.

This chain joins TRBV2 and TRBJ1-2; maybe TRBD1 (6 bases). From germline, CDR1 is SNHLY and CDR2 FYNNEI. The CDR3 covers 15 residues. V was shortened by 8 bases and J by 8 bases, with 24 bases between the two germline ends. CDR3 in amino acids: CASALEGRTEGGYTF. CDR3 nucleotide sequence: TGTGCCAGCGCACTAGAAGGTCGGACAGAAGGGGGCTACACCTTC. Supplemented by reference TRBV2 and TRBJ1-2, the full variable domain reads EPEVTQTPSHQVTQMGQEVILRCVPISNHLYFYWYRQILGQKVEFLVSFYNNEISEKSEIFDDQFSVERPDGSNFTLKIRSTKLEDSAMYFCASALEGRTEGGYTFGSGTRLTVV.

The CDR3 DNA follows: TGTGCCAGCAGTTACTCAAGGGGCAGAAACATTCAGTACTTC. Amino acid sequence: CASSYSRGRNIQYF. The chain has TRBV6-5 and TRBJ2-4; TRBD1 might be the D (5 bases). Trimming stripped 0 bases from V and 6 bases from J, with 9 bases between. Germline CDR1 MNHEY, CDR2 SVGAGI. This CDR3 spans 14 amino acids.

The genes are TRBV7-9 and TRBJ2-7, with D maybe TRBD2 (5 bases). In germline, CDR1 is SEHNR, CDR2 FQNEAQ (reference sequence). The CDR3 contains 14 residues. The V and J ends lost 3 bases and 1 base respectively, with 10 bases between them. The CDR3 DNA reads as TGTGCCAGCAGCTTTGGAGGTTCGTCCTACGAGCAGTACTTC. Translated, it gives CASSFGGSSYEQYF.

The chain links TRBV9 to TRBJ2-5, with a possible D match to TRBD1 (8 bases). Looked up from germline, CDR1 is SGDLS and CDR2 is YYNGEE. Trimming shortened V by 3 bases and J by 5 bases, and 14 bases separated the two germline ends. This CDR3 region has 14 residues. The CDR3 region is CASSDGQGGETQYF. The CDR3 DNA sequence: TGTGCCAGCAGCGATGGACAGGGAGGGGAGACCCAGTACTTC. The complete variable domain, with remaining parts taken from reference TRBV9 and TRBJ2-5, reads DSGVTQTPKHLITATGQRVTLRCSPRSGDLSVYWYQQSLDQGLQFLIQYYNGEERAKGNILERFSAQQFPDLHSELNLSSLELGDSALYFCASSDGQGGETQYFGPGTRLLVL.

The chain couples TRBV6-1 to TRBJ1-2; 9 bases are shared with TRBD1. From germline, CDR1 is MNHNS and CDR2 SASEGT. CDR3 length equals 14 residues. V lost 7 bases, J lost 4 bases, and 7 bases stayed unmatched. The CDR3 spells CASTNRGPGYGYTF. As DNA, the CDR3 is TGTGCCAGCACCAACAGGGGGCCAGGCTATGGCTACACCTTC.

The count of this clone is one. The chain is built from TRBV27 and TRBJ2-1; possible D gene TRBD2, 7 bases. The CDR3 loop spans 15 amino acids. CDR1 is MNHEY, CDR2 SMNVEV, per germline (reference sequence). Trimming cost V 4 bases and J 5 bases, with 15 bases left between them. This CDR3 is CASSSGLGGHNEQFF. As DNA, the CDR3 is TGTGCCAGCAGTTCCGGACTAGGGGGGCACAATGAGCAGTTCTTC.

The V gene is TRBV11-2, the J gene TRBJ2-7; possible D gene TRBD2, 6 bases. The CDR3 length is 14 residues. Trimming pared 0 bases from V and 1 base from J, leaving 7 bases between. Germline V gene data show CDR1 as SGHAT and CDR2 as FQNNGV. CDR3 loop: CASSLEGLSYEQYF. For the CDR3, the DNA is TGTGCCAGCAGCTTAGAGGGACTTTCCTACGAGCAGTACTTC.

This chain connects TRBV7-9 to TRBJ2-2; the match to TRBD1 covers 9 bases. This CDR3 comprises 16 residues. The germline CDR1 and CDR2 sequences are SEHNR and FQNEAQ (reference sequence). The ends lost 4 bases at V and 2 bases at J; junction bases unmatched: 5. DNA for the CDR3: TGTGCCAGCAGCTCAGGGACAGGGCACAACACCGGGGAGCTGTTTTTT. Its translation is CASSSGTGHNTGELFF.

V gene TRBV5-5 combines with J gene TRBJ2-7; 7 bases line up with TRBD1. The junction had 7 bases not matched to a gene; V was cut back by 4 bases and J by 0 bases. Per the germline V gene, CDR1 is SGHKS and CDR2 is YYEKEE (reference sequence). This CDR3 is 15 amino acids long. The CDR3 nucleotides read TGTGCCAGCAGCCTGAGGACAGGACTCTCCTACGAGCAGTACTTC. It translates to CASSLRTGLSYEQYF.

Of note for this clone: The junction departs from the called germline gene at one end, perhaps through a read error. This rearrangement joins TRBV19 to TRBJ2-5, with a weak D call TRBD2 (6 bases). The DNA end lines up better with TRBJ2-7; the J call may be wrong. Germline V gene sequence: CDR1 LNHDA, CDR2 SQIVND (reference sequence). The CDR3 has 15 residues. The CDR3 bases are TGCGCCAGTAGACCCTCTCGCAGCGGGTCCTACGAGCAGTACTTC. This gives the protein CASRPSRSGSYEQYF.

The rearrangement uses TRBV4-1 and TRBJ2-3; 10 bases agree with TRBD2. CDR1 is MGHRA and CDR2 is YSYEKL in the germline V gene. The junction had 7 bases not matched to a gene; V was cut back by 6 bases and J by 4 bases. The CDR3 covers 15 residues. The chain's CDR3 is CASSGASGSSDTQYF. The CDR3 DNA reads TGCGCCAGCAGTGGGGCTAGCGGGAGTTCAGATACGCAGTATTTT.